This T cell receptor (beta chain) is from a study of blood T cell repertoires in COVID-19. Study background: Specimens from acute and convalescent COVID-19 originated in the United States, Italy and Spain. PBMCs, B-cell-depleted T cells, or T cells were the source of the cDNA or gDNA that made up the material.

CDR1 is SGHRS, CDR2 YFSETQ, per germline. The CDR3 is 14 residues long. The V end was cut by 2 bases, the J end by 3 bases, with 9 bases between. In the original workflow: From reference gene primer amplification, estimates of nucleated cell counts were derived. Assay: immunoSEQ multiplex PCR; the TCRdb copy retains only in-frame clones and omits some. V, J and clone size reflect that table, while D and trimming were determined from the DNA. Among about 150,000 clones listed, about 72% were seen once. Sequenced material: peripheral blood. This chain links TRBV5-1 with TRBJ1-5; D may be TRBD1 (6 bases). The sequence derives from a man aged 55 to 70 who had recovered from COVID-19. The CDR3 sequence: CASSLGQSNQPQHF. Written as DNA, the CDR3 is TGCGCCAGCAGCTTAGGACAGTCCAATCAGCCCCAGCATTTT.